This T cell receptor beta chain was found in a study of T cell changes during pregnancy in multiple sclerosis (dated by TCRdb to about 2019). Some background on the complete study: The study examined how the T cell repertoire changed over the course of pregnancy in women with multiple sclerosis.

As to this clone: Its recognized antigen is unknown. No base-level quality is on record; no much larger clone is a single base apart.

Trimming at the junction amounts to 3 bases on V and 1 base on J, and the germline ends lie 10 bases apart. The CDR1 and CDR2 encoded by the germline V gene are SGHDN and FVKESK. The CDR3 numbers 15 residues from cysteine through phenylalanine. Only the CDR3 DNA is retained, 45 bases long and in frame from the first base. Libraries were made using the immunoSEQ multiplex PCR assay. What TCRdb holds here is the immuneACCESS table cut down to in-frame rearrangements. Part of the clones is not present; checked against another copy, under half of the missing clones reflect an unresolved V gene, and the others are unexplained. This sample has roughly 57,000 clones in its table, and around 90% of those were observed once. 2.5% to 3.5% of the sample is taken by the ten largest.

This chain joins TRBV14 to TRBJ2-1; a tentative D call is TRBD1 (6 bases match). Specimen: CD8+ T cells from peripheral blood mononuclear cells, collected before pregnancy. The TCR sequence derives from a female donor with multiple sclerosis, enrolled in a pregnancy study. For the CDR3, the sequence is CASSQTTGSYNEQFF. The DNA sequence is given as TGTGCCAGCAGCCAGACGACAGGATCCTACAATGAGCAGTTCTTC.